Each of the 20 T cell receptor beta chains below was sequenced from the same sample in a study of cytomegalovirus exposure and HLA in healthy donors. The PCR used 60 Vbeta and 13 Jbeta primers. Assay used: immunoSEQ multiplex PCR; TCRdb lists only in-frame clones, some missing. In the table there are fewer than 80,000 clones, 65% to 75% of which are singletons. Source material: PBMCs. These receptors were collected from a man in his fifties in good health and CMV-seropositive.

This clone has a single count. The CDR3 protein is CASSDRVIYNEQFF. Here the CDR3 DNA reads TGTGCCAGTAGTGACAGAGTTATCTACAATGAGCAGTTCTTC. This chain joins TRBV19 and TRBJ2-1; possible D gene TRBD1, 5 bases. The V gene lost 5 bases and the J gene lost 3 bases, with 11 bases spanning the gap. The germline gives CDR1 LNHDA, CDR2 SQIVND (reference sequence). This CDR3 region has 14 residues. The variable domain in full, with the rest retrieved from reference TRBV19 and TRBJ2-1, is DGGITQSPKYLFRKEGQNVTLSCEQNLNHDAMYWYRQDPGQGLRLIYYSQIVNDFQKGDIAEGYSVSREKKESFPLTVTSAQKNPTAFYLCASSDRVIYNEQFFGPGTRLTVL.

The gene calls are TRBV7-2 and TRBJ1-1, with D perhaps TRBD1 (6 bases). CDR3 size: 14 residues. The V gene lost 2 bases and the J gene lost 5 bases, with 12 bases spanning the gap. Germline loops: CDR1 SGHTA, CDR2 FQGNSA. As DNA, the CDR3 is TGTGCCAGCAGCTTAAGCGGTCAGGGGACTGAAGCTTTCTTT. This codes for CASSLSGQGTEAFF.

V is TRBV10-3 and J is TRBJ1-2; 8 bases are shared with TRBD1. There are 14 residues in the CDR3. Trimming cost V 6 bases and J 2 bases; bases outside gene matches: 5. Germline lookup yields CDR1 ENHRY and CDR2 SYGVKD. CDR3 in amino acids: CAIRNDRGNYGYTF. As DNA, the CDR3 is TGTGCCATCAGGAACGACAGGGGAAACTATGGCTACACCTTC.

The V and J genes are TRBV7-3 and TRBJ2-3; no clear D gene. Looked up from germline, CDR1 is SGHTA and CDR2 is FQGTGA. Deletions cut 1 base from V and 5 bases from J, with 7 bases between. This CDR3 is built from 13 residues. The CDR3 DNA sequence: TGTGCCAGCAGCTTAAACGGTGGAGATACGCAGTATTTT. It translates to CASSLNGGDTQYF. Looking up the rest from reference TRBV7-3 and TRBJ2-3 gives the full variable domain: GAGVSQTPSNKVTEKGKYVELRCDPISGHTALYWYRQSLGQGPEFLIYFQGTGAADDSGLPNDRFFAVRPEGSVSTLKIQRTERGDSAVYLCASSLNGGDTQYFGPGTRLTVL.

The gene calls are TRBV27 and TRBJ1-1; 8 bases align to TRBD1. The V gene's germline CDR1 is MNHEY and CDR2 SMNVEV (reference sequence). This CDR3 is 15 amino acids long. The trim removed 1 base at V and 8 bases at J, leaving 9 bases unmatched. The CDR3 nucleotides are TGTGCCAGCAGTTTATACGGGTTGGGACAGGTCGAAGCTTTCTTT. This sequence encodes CASSLYGLGQVEAFF.

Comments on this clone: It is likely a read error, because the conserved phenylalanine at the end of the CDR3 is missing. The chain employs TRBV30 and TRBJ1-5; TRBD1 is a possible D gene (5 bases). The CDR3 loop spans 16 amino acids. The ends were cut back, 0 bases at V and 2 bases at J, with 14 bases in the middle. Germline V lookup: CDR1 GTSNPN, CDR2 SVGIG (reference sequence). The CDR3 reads CAWSVRGGVGNQPQHV. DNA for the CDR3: TGTGCCTGGAGTGTACGTGGAGGGGTGGGCAATCAGCCCCAGCATGTT.

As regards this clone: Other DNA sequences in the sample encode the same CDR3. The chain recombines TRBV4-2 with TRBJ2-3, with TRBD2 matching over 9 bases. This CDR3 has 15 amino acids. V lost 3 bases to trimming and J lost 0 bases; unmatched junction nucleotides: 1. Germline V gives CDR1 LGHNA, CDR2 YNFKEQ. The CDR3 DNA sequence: TGTGCCAGCAGCCAGACTAGCGGAAGCACAGATACGCAGTATTTT. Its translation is CASSQTSGSTDTQYF.

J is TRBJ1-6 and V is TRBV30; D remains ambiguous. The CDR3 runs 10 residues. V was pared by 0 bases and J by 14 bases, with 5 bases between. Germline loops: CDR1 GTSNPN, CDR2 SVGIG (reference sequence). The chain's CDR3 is CAWSVEALHF. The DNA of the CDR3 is TGTGCCTGGAGTGTGGAGGCCCTCCACTTT. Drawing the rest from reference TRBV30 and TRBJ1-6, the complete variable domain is SQTIHQWPATLVQPVGSPLSLECTVEGTSNPNLYWYRQAAGRGLQLLFYSVGIGQISSEVPQNLSASRPQDRQFILSSKKLLLSDSGFYLCAWSVEALHFGNGTRLTVT.

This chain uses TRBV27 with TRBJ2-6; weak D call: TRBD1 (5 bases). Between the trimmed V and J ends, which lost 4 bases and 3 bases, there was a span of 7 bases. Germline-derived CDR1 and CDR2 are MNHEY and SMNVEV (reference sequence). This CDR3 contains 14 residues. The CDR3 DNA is TGTGCCAGCAGTTCAGGGTATGGGGCCAACGTCCTGACTTTC. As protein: CASSSGYGANVLTF.

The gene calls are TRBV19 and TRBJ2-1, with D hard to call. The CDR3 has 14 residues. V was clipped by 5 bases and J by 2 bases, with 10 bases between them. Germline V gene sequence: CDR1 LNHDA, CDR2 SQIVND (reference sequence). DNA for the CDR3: TGTGCCAGTAGTGGCGGTACCACCTACAATGAGCAGTTCTTC. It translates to CASSGGTTYNEQFF.

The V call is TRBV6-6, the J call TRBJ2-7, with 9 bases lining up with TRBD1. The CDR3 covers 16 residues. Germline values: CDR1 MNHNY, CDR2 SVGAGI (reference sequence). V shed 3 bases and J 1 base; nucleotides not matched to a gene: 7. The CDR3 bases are TGTGCCAGCAGTTATCCCCGGGACAGGGCTTCCTACGAGCAGTACTTC. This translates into CASSYPRDRASYEQYF.

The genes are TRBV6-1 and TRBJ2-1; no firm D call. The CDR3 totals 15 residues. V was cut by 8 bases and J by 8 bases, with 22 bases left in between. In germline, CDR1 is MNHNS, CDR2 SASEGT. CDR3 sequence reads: CASGALGRSSDEQFF. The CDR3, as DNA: TGTGCCAGCGGCGCTTTAGGTAGGAGTTCGGATGAGCAGTTCTTC.

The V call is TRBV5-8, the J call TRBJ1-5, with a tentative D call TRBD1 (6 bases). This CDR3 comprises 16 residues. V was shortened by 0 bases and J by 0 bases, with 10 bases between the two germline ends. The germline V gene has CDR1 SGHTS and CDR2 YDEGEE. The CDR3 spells CASSLERGSSNQPQHF. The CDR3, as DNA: TGTGCCAGCAGCTTGGAGAGGGGGTCTAGCAATCAGCCCCAGCATTTT.

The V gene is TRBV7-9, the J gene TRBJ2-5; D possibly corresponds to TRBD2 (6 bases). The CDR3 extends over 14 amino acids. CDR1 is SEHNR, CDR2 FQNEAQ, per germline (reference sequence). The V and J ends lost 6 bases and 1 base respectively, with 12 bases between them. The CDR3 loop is CASSIREFQETQYF. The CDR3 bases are TGTGCCAGCAGTATACGGGAGTTCCAAGAGACCCAGTACTTC.

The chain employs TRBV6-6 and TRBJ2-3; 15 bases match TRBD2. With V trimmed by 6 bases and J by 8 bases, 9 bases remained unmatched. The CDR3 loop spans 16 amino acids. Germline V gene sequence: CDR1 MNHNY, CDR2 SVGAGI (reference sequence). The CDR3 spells CASRPGLAGGQGTQYF. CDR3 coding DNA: TGTGCCAGCAGACCAGGACTAGCGGGGGGGCAAGGTACGCAGTATTTT.

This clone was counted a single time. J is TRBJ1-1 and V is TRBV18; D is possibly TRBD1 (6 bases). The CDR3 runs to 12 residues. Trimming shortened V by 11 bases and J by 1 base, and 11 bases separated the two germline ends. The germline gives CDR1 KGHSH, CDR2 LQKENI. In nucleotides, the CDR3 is TGTGCCCTGCGGACAGAGAACACTGAAGCTTTCTTT. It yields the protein CALRTENTEAFF.

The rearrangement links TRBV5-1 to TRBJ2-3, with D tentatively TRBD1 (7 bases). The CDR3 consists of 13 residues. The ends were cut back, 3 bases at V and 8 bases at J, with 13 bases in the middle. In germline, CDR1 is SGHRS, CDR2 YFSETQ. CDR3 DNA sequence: TGCGCCAGCAGCTCAGGGGGGAACCCTACGCAGTATTTT. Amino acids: CASSSGGNPTQYF.

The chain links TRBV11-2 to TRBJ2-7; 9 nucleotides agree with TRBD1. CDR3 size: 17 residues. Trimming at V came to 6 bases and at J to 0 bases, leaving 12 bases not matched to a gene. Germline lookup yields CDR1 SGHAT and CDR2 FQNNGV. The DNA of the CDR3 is TGTGCCAGCAGGCGCAGCCTCCGGGACAGGGCCTCCTACGAGCAGTACTTC. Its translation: CASRRSLRDRASYEQYF.

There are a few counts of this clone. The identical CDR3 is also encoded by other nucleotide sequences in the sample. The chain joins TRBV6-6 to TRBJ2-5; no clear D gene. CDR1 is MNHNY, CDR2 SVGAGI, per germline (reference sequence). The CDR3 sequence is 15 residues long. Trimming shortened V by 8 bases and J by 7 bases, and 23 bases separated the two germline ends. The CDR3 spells CASGWWCRFPGTQYF. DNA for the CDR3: TGTGCCAGCGGGTGGTGGTGCCGGTTCCCGGGGACCCAGTACTTC.

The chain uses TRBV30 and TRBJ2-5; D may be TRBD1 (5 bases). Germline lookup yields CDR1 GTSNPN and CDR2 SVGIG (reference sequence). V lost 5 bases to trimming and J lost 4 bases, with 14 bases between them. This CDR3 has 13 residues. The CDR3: CAWGRQGGETQYF. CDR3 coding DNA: TGTGCCTGGGGCCGTCAGGGCGGAGAGACCCAGTACTTC.